A selection of T cell receptor beta chains follows, all from one sample in a study of control samples from healthy donors and cancer patients. Clones were read by immunoSEQ multiplex PCR, and TCRdb kept only the in-frame ones, dropping some. This repertoire shows several thousand clones, 91% found once; its top ten account for about 20%. Sequenced input: PBMCs. All receptors come from a man aged 55-75 years with colorectal cancer. Both conserved end residues are part of each CDR3. The D gene is left open where the match is weak. A clone size is listed for some rows: how often the clone was seen (once, few, many), or a class if it is expanded.

V	size	D	J	DNA	CDR3
TRBV6-5	.	TRBD1	TRBJ2-1	TGTGCCAGCAGGAAACAGGGGGGCTCCCTCAATGAGCAGTTCTTC	CASRKQGGSLNEQFF
TRBV29-1	.	.	TRBJ2-7	TGCAGCGTTGAAGGGGGCCCGGGACAAACTTCCTACGAGCAGTACTTC	CSVEGGPGQTSYEQYF
TRBV5-1	.	TRBD2	TRBJ2-5	TGCGCCAGCAGCTTGGGTAGCGGGGGGTTACAAGAGACCCAGTACTTC	CASSLGSGGLQETQYF
TRBV2	.	TRBD2	TRBJ2-5	TGTGCCAGCAGTGTAACTAGCGGGGAGCAAGAGACCCAGTACTTC	CASSVTSGEQETQYF
TRBV7-8	.	TRBD1	TRBJ1-2	TGTGCCAGCAGCTTAGTGGGCAGGGGGGCCCACTATGGCTACACCTTC	CASSLVGRGAHYGYTF
TRBV4-2	.	.	TRBJ2-3	TGTGCCAGCAGCTTTAGTATCGGGGGTCGCACAGATACGCAGTATTTT	CASSFSIGGRTDTQYF
TRBV3-1/TRBV3-2	.	TRBD1	TRBJ2-7	TGTGCCAGCAGCAACTGGGGACAGTCCTACGAGCAGTACTTC	CASSNWGQSYEQYF
TRBV7-8	.	TRBD1	TRBJ1-2	TGTGCCAGCACCTCCTACCAACCACAGGGGGCGAGTGGCTACACCTTC	CASTSYQPQGASGYTF
TRBV9	.	TRBD2	TRBJ2-3	TGTGCCAGCAGCATACTAGCGGGGGGGATCACAGATACGCAGTATTTT	CASSILAGGITDTQYF
TRBV2	.	.	TRBJ1-1	TGTGCCAGCAGTTACCTCGGGGGACGGATGAACACTGAAGCTTTCTTT	CASSYLGGRMNTEAFF
TRBV28	.	.	TRBJ1-2	TGTGCCAGCCTTAGGTCGCTCAGAAACTATGGCTACACCTTC	CASLRSLRNYGYTF
TRBV9	few	TRBD2	TRBJ2-1	TGTGCCAGCAGCGTAGGAAAAGAGCGGGGGAGCTACAATGAGCAGTTCTTC	CASSVGKERGSYNEQFF
TRBV18	.	.	TRBJ1-2	TGTGCCAGCTCACCCTCAGACAGCCTCTATGGCTACACCTTC	CASSPSDSLYGYTF
TRBV30	.	.	TRBJ1-4	TGTGCCTGGAGTGTTGGAGTTGTTGAAAAACTGTTTTTT	CAWSVGVVEKLFF
TRBV30	.	.	TRBJ2-3	TGTGCCTGGAGTGTTATAAGAGATACGCAGTATTTT	CAWSVIRDTQYF
TRBV7-9	.	.	TRBJ2-5	TGTGCCAGCAGCTTAATGGGGTTACAAGAGACCCAGTACTTC	CASSLMGLQETQYF
TRBV5-6	.	.	TRBJ2-7	TGTGCCAGCAGCGTGCCCGCAGGCGAGCAGTACTTC	CASSVPAGEQYF
TRBV30	.	.	TRBJ1-4	TGTGCCTGGAGTGTACGGGGTATTGAAAAACTGTTTTTT	CAWSVRGIEKLFF
TRBV27	once	TRBD1	TRBJ2-1	TGTGCCAGCAGACAACTTAGCGCAGGGGGATCCTACAATGAGCAGTTCTTC	CASRQLSAGGSYNEQFF
TRBV9	.	TRBD2	TRBJ2-1	TGTGCCAGCAGCCCTGAAGCGGGATCCTACAATGAGCAGTTCTTC	CASSPEAGSYNEQFF
TRBV15	.	TRBD2	TRBJ2-7	TGTGCCACCAGCAGAGAGACTAGCGGGGCTCGTGACGAGCAGTACTTC	CATSRETSGARDEQYF
TRBV15	.	.	TRBJ2-2	TGTGCCACCAGCAGAGATCGAAGGGGGTTGGGGGAGCTGTTTTTT	CATSRDRRGLGELFF
TRBV4-1	once	.	TRBJ1-1	TGCGCCAGCAGCCAGGAGAGAAACACTGAAGCTTTCTTT	CASSQERNTEAFF
TRBV4-2	.	TRBD1	TRBJ2-5	TGTGCCAGCAGCCAATACGGGACAGGGCTAGAGACCCAGTACTTC	CASSQYGTGLETQYF
TRBV3-1/TRBV3-2	.	.	TRBJ1-1	TGTGCCAGCAGCTCAGGGGCAAGAGGGAACACTGAAGCTTTCTTT	CASSSGARGNTEAFF
TRBV2	.	.	TRBJ1-4	TGTGCCAGCAGTGAAGGTGCTGAAAAACTGTTTTTT	CASSEGAEKLFF
TRBV19	once	.	TRBJ1-2	TGTGCCAGTAGTATGACGGATAGATATAATGGCTACACCTTC	CASSMTDRYNGYTF
TRBV19	.	TRBD1	TRBJ1-5	TGTGCAGTTGGGTCAGTACTAAGGGGGCGAAGCAATCAGCCCCAGCATTTT	CAVGSVLRGRSNQPQHF
TRBV27	.	TRBD1	TRBJ2-5	TGTGCCAGCAGTCCTATAACCCATACAGGGGTAGAGACCCAGTACTTC	CASSPITHTGVETQYF
TRBV7-6	.	.	TRBJ2-3	TGTGCCAGCAGCCCCGCGCGGGGCGGCACGCAGTATTTT	CASSPARGGTQYF
TRBV28	.	.	TRBJ1-2	TGTGCCAGCAGTCCCCGGACAGTATCGCACTATGGCTACACCTTC	CASSPRTVSHYGYTF
TRBV6-2/TRBV6-3	.	.	TRBJ1-1	TGTGCCAGCAGTCCCGGGGCCGGGACAAACAGAGACGCTGAAGCTTTCTTT	CASSPGAGTNRDAEAFF
TRBV7-9	.	.	TRBJ1-2	TGTGCCAGCAGCCGAAAACGGGTTCGGCCAGGGGAGCATGGTTATGGCTACACCTTC	CASSRKRVRPGEHGYGYTF
TRBV19	.	TRBD1	TRBJ1-1	TGTGCCAGTAGACCCCTAGACAGGGGTGGAACTGAAGCTTTCTTT	CASRPLDRGGTEAFF
TRBV7-3	.	.	TRBJ2-5	TGTGCCAGCAGCTTAGACTCCGGGTTACAGTACTTC	CASSLDSGLQYF
TRBV4-1	.	.	TRBJ2-2	TGCGCCAGCAGCCAAGGGTACAGAGACACCGGGGAGCTGTTTTTT	CASSQGYRDTGELFF
TRBV2	.	TRBD2	TRBJ2-7	TGTGCCAGCGATATTACGGGGGGGCCAAGCGAGCAGTACTTC	CASDITGGPSEQYF
TRBV28	once	TRBD1	TRBJ1-5	TGTGCCAGCAGTCCACAGGGACAGGTGATTAGCAATCAGCCCCAGCATTTT	CASSPQGQVISNQPQHF
TRBV5-1	.	TRBD1	TRBJ2-7	TGCGCCAGCAGCTTTCGGACAGGGATCTACGAGCAGTACTTC	CASSFRTGIYEQYF
TRBV16	.	TRBD2	TRBJ2-1	TGTGCCAGCAGCCAATCTAGCGCTAGCGGGAAAAAGTACAATGAGCAGTTCTTC	CASSQSSASGKKYNEQFF
TRBV4-3	.	TRBD1	TRBJ1-2	TGCGCCAGCAGCCAAGGACAGGGAGGACGCTATGGCTACACCTTC	CASSQGQGGRYGYTF
TRBV4-3	.	.	TRBJ1-5	TGCGCCAGCAGCCAAGTATACACCGCGGCCGCCGCCCGGCATTTT	CASSQVYTAAAARHF
TRBV6-5	.	.	TRBJ1-2	TGTGCCACCCCGCGCGAGGGTAGTTACTATGGCTACACCTTC	CATPREGSYYGYTF
TRBV5-6	.	.	TRBJ2-7	TGTGCCAGCAGCTTGGGCAGTCACGAGCAGTACTTC	CASSLGSHEQYF
TRBV2	.	TRBD2	TRBJ2-3	TGTGCCAGCAGACCAACTAGCGGGGCAACAGATACGCAGTATTTT	CASRPTSGATDTQYF
TRBV2	.	.	TRBJ2-1	TGTGCCAGCATCGGTCTAACCTACAATGAGCAGTTCTTC	CASIGLTYNEQFF
TRBV5-4	.	.	TRBJ1-4	TGTGCCAGCAGCTTGGGCGGGTTATCGGAAAAACTGTTTTTT	CASSLGGLSEKLFF